The 15 T cell receptor beta chains below come from one sample, sequenced in a study of CD8 T cells in Susac syndrome. Random-hexamer reverse transcription was applied to about 0.45 to 1 ug RNA. TCRdb re-called the immunoSEQ multiplex PCR reads through MiXCR, storing one row per CDR3 protein. Of over 350,000 distinct CDR3 sequences detected, around 85% appear once; the ten largest clones hold about 0.12%. The material sequenced was CD8+ T cells from PBMCs. The receptor source for this set is a human donor with multiple sclerosis.

This clonotype showed up just a few times. The chain combines TRBV7-3 with TRBJ2-3, with 10 positions matching TRBD2. CDR1 and CDR2 (germline): SGHTA, FQGTGA. The V and J ends lost 4 bases and 2 bases, in that order; junction bases with no gene match: 6. CDR3 length: 16 amino acids. The CDR3 protein is CASSSGTSDPTDTQYF. The CDR3 DNA sequence: TGTGCCAGCAGCTCCGGGACTAGCGATCCCACAGATACGCAGTATTTT.

This sequence joins TRBV4-1 and TRBJ2-7, with TRBD2 as a possible D gene (6 bases). This CDR3 is built from 16 residues. Germline CDR1 reads MGHRA; CDR2 reads YSYEKL. With 0 bases removed from V and 4 bases from J, the gap between germline ends came to 16 bases. The CDR3 DNA reads TGCGCCAGCAGCCAAGATCGGGGAGGACACGGATACGAGCAGTACTTC. This codes for CASSQDRGGHGYEQYF.

This chain links TRBV4-2 with TRBJ2-7; 8 bases are a match to TRBD1. Germline V gene sequence: CDR1 LGHNA, CDR2 YNFKEQ. The length of the CDR3 is 17 residues. The junction had 13 bases not matched to a gene; V was cut back by 3 bases and J by 3 bases. CDR3 in DNA: TGTGCCAGCAGCCAGTTCCAGGGGGCTTCCTTGAACTACGAGCAGTACTTC. Its translation is CASSQFQGASLNYEQYF.

The V and J genes are TRBV12-3 or TRBV12-4 and TRBJ1-5; weak D call: TRBD1 (5 bases). The V end was cut by 4 bases, the J end by 5 bases, with 12 bases between. The CDR3 is 14 amino acids. The CDR3: CASSSTGGDQPQHF. DNA for the CDR3: TGTGCCAGCAGTTCCACGGGGGGTGATCAGCCCCAGCATTTT.

The chain uses TRBV27 and TRBJ1-2; 11 nucleotides agree with TRBD1. Germline CDR1 reads MNHEY; CDR2 reads SMNVEV (reference sequence). There are 13 residues in the CDR3. With V trimmed by 6 bases and J by 8 bases, 5 bases remained unmatched. The CDR3 sequence is CASRGQGAGGYTF. Here the CDR3 DNA reads TGTGCCAGCAGAGGACAGGGGGCGGGAGGCTACACCTTC.

The count of this clonotype is one. The chain employs TRBV7-9 and TRBJ2-4; D is possibly TRBD1 or TRBD2 (5 bases each). Trimming cost V 2 bases and J 0 bases, with 14 bases left between them. Germline values: CDR1 SEHNR, CDR2 FQNEAQ (reference sequence). This CDR3 contains 17 residues. In DNA form, the CDR3 reads TGTGCCAGCAGCTTATCTAGGGACCCTCTAGCCAAAAACATTCAGTACTTC. The encoded protein is CASSLSRDPLAKNIQYF.

The chain joins TRBV7-9 to TRBJ2-7; 9 bases are shared with TRBD1. V was pared by 5 bases and J by 2 bases, with 7 bases of the junction left unmatched. Germline loops: CDR1 SEHNR, CDR2 FQNEAQ (reference sequence). This CDR3 is built from 15 residues. The CDR3 DNA reads TGTGCCAGCAGCGCCCGGGACAGGGACACCTACGAGCAGTACTTC. This gives the protein CASSARDRDTYEQYF.

The chain combines TRBV20-1 with TRBJ1-1, with 7 nucleotides matching TRBD1. This CDR3 is 12 amino acids long. V shed 5 bases, J shed 6 bases, and the junction held 6 bases outside the gene matches. Germline lookup yields CDR1 DFQATT and CDR2 SNEGSKA (reference sequence). The CDR3 reads CSAVTGRAEAFF. The CDR3 DNA follows: TGCAGTGCTGTGACAGGGCGCGCTGAAGCTTTCTTT.

The V gene is TRBV4-1, the J gene TRBJ2-5; tentative D call: TRBD2 (5 bases). V was clipped by 0 bases and J by 0 bases, with 11 bases between them. Germline CDR1 MGHRA, CDR2 YSYEKL. The CDR3 spans 16 residues. In DNA, the CDR3 is TGCGCCAGCAGCCAAGATATAGCGTCGTACCAAGAGACCCAGTACTTC. Its protein is CASSQDIASYQETQYF.

As concerns this clonotype: The junction does not match germline at one end; this may be a read error. This chain uses TRBV20-1 with TRBJ2-2; D might be TRBD1 (6 bases). The CDR3 is 16 amino acids. The germline V gene encodes CDR1 DFQATT and CDR2 SNEGSKA (reference sequence). The CDR3 nucleotides read TGCAGTGCAAAAAGCCCGGGACAATCGAACACTGGGGAGCTGTTTTTT. This codes for CSAKSPGQSNTGELFF.

The gene calls are TRBV6-6 and TRBJ2-3, with 9 bases aligning to TRBD2. Germline lookup yields CDR1 MNHNY and CDR2 SVGAGI (reference sequence). The CDR3 runs 14 residues. The V gene end was trimmed by 5 bases and the J gene end by 6 bases; junction bases not matched to a gene: 6. The CDR3: CASSRGGGSDTQYF. The CDR3 DNA reads TGTGCCAGCAGTCGCGGGGGGGGGTCGGATACGCAGTATTTT.

The V and J genes are TRBV6-1 and TRBJ2-1, with D possibly matching TRBD2 (6 bases). This CDR3 contains 17 residues. The germline CDR1 and CDR2 sequences are MNHNS and SASEGT. The germline V and J ends were trimmed by 3 bases and 8 bases, with 23 bases remaining between them. This chain's CDR3 is CASSDDLTGSHGDEQFF. The CDR3 DNA reads TGTGCCAGCAGTGACGATCTTACCGGGAGCCACGGAGATGAGCAGTTCTTC.

This rearrangement joins TRBV4-1 to TRBJ1-2; D not certain. Germline V gene data show CDR1 as MGHRA and CDR2 as YSYEKL. The CDR3 runs to 13 residues. V gave up 3 bases and J gave up 3 bases, with 8 bases separating them. The CDR3 DNA follows: TGCGCCAGCAGCCAGGGGATCGACTATGGCTACACCTTC. It is translated as CASSQGIDYGYTF.

The chain has TRBV27 and TRBJ2-1, with D unclear. Trimming cost V 3 bases and J 3 bases, with 15 bases left between them. Germline V CDR1 and CDR2: MNHEY, SMNVEV (reference sequence). CDR3 length: 16 residues. The CDR3 here is CASSFGGDPLYNEQFF. The CDR3 region has the DNA TGTGCCAGCAGTTTTGGTGGAGACCCCCTCTACAATGAGCAGTTCTTC.

The V gene is TRBV5-1, the J gene TRBJ1-2, with TRBD1 matching 7 bases. With 3 bases clipped from V and 6 bases from J, the junction kept 8 bases outside the gene matches. The CDR3 has 14 amino acids. CDR1 is SGHRS and CDR2 is YFSETQ in the germline V gene. CDR3 bases: TGCGCCAGCAGCTATGAGACAGGGCTCAATGGCTACACCTTC. This codes for CASSYETGLNGYTF. Using reference TRBV5-1 and TRBJ1-2 for the parts outside the CDR3, the full variable domain is KAGVTQTPRYLIKTRGQQVTLSCSPISGHRSVSWYQQTPGQGLQFLFEYFSETQRNKGNFPGRFSGRQFSNSRSEMNVSTLELGDSALYLCASSYETGLNGYTFGSGTRLTVV.